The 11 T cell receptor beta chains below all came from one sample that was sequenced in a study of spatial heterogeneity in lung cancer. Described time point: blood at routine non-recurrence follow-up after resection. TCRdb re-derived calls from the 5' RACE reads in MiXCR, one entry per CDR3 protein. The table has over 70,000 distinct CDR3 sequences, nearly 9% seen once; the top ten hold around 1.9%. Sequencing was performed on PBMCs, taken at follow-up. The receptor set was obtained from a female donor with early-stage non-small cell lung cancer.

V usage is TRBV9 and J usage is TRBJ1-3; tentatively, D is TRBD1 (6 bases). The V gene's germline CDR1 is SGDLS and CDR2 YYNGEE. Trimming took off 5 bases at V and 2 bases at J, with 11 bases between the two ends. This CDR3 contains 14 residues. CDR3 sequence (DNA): TGTGCCAGCAGTCTGAACAGGGCTGGAAACACCATATATTTT. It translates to CASSLNRAGNTIYF.

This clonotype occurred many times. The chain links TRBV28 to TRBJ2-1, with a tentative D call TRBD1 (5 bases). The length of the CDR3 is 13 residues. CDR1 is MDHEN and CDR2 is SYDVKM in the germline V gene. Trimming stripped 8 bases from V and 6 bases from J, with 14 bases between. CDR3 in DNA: TGTGCCAGCCGTTGGGGCGGCGGCAATGAGCAGTTCTTC. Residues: CASRWGGGNEQFF. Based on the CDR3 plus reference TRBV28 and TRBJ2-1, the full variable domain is DVKVTQSSRYLVKRTGEKVFLECVQDMDHENMFWYRQDPGLGLRLIYFSYDVKMKEKGDIPEGYSVSREKKERFSLILESASTNQTSMYLCASRWGGGNEQFFGPGTRLTVL.

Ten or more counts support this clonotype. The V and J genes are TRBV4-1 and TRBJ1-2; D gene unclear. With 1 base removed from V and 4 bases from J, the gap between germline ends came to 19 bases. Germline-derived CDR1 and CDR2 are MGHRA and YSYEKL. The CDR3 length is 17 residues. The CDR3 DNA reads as TGCGCCAGCAGCCAAGCCCCAGTGAGCCGACGGATCTATGGCTACACCTTC. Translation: CASSQAPVSRRIYGYTF.

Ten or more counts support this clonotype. CDR3 protein: CSVELGQETQYF. The CDR3 DNA is TGCAGCGTTGAACTAGGACAAGAGACCCAGTACTTC. V is TRBV29-1 and J is TRBJ2-5, with D unresolved. This CDR3 contains 12 residues. Germline V gene data show CDR1 as SQVTM and CDR2 as ANQGSEA. V was pared by 2 bases and J by 2 bases, with 6 bases between.

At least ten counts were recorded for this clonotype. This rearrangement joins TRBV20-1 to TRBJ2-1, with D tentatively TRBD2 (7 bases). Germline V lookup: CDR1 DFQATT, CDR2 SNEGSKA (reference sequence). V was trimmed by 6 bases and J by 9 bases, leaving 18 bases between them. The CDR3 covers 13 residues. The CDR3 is CSAHRTRGGEQFF. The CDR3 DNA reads TGCAGTGCCCACCGGACTAGAGGGGGTGAGCAGTTCTTC.

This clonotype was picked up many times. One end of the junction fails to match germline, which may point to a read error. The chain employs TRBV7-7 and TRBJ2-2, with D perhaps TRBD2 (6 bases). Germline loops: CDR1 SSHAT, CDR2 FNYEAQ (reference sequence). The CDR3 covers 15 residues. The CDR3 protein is CASSPRLVNTGELFF. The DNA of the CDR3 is TGTGCTAGCAGCCCCCGACTAGTAAACACCGGGGAGCTGTTTTTT. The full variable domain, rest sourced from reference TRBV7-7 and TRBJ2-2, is GAGVSQSPRYKVTKRGQDVTLRCDPISSHATLYWYQQALGQGPEFLTYFNYEAQPDKSGLPSDRFSAERPEGSISTLTIQRTEQRDSAMYRCASSPRLVNTGELFFGEGSRLTVL.

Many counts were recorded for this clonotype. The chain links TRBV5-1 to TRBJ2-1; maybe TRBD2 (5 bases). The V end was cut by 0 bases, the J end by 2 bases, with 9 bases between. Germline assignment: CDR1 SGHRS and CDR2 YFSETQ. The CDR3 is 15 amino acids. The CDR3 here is CASSLATGTYNEQFF. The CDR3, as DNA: TGCGCCAGCAGCTTGGCGACGGGGACCTACAATGAGCAGTTCTTC.

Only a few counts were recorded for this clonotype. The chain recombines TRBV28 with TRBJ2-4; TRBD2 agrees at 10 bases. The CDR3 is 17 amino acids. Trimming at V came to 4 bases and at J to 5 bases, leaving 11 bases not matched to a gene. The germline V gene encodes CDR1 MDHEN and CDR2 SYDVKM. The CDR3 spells CASSSPSAGGPENIQYF. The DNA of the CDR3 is TGTGCCAGCAGTTCCCCGTCAGCGGGAGGGCCGGAAAACATTCAGTACTTC.

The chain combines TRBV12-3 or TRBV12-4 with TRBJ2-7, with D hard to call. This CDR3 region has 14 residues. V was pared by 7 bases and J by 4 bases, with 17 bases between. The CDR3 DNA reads TGTGCCAGCACCCTTTCCGGCCTAGGATACGAGCAGTACTTC. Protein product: CASTLSGLGYEQYF.

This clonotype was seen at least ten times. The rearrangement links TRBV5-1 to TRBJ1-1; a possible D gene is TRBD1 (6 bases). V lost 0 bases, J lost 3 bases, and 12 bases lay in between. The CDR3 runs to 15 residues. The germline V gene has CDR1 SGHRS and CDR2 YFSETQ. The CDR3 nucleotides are TGCGCCAGCAGCTTGGAACAGGGTATCGACACTGAAGCTTTCTTT. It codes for CASSLEQGIDTEAFF.

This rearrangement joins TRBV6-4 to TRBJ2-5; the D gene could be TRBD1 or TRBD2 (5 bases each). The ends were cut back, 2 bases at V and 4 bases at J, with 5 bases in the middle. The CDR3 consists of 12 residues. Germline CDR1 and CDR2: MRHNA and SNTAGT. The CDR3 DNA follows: TGTGCCAGCAGTGACGGGGGAGAGACCCAGTACTTC. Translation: CASSDGGETQYF.